The clone carrying this T cell receptor beta chain appeared a single time. What it recognizes is unknown. CDR1 and CDR2 (germline): SGHDT, YYEEEE. Trimming took 4 bases from V and 8 from J; bases not matched to a gene: 7. The CDR3 runs to 14 residues. These data belong to a study of vaccination effects on CD4 cells after COVID-19. Subsequent to roughly 10 days of culture, CD4+ T cells were isolated. Participants received two doses of either the BNT162b2 or mRNA-1273 vaccine. Study-level findings and limits: There were few convalescent patients in the study and no early post-infection timepoints. Only 1 of 255 vaccine-induced clones from healthy vaccinees cross-reacted with common cold coronaviruses.

Some clones are missing from TCRdb's copy, which holds only in-frame ones; the method was immunoSEQ multiplex PCR. Of 66,000 or so clones listed, around 74% are singletons. This chain connects TRBV5-6 to TRBJ2-4, with 9 positions matching TRBD1. The TCR comes from a human donor who received a COVID-19 vaccine. Specimen: CD4+ T cells from PBMCs cultured without peptide, collected after COVID-19 vaccination. The CDR3 sequence is CASSGGTGSDIQYF. The CDR3 DNA sequence: TGTGCCAGCAGCGGGGGGACAGGGTCGGACATTCAGTACTTC. The full variable domain, with the rest looked up from reference TRBV5-6 and TRBJ2-4, is DAGVTQSPTHLIKTRGQQVTLRCSPKSGHDTVSWYQQALGQGPQFIFQYYEEEERQRGNFPDRFSGHQFPNYSSELNVNALLLGDSALYLCASSGGTGSDIQYFGAGTRLSVL.